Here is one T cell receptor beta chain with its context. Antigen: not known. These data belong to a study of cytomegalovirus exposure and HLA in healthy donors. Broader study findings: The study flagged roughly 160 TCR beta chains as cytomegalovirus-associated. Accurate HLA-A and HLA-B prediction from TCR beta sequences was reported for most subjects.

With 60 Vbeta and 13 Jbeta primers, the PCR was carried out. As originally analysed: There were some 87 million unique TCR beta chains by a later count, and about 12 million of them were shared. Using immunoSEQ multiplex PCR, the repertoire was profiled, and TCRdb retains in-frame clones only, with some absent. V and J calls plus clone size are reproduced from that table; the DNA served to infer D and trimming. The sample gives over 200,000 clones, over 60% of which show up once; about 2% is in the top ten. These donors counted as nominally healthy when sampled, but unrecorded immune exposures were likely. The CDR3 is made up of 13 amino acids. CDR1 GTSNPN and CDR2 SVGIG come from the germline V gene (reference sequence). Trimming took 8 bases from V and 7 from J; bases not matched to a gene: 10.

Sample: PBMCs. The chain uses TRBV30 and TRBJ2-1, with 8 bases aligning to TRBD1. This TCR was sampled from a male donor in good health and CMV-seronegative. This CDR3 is CAGGQATWNEQFF. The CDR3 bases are TGTGCCGGGGGACAGGCGACATGGAATGAGCAGTTCTTC.